Listed below are T cell receptor beta chains from one sample, sequenced in a study of graft-versus-host responses after intestinal transplantation. Sequencing was performed with immunoSEQ multiplex PCR; in TCRdb, only in-frame clones are kept and a portion is missing. This sample has 9,000 to 10,000 clones; roughly 93% occur once, and the top ten carry roughly 2%. The sequencing used PBMCs, collected 8 days after intestinal transplant. Source of these receptors: a human patient who received an intestinal transplant, so some T cells may come from the graft donor. The CDR3 runs from the conserved cysteine through the conserved F or W. The order of the fields is J gene, V gene, clone size, D gene, CDR3 DNA, CDR3 protein. The D gene is left open where the match is weak. Part of the rows lack a size; the others show once, few, many or a class for expanded clones.

TRBJ2-5 | TRBV25-1 | . | . | TGTGCCAGCAGTCCCAACAGTGAGACCCAGTACTTC | CASSPNSETQYF
TRBJ1-5 | TRBV6-5 | . | . | TGTGCCAGCAGTTCCCCCTATCAGCCCCAGCATTTT | CASSSPYQPQHF
TRBJ2-5 | TRBV5-1 | . | . | TGCGCCAGCAGCTTTGGGGGGACCCAGTACTTC | CASSFGGTQYF
TRBJ2-3 | TRBV5-5 | . | . | TGTGCCAGCAGCCCTCCTAGCACAGATACGCAGTATTTT | CASSPPSTDTQYF
TRBJ2-6 | TRBV28 | once | . | TGTGCCAGCAGTTTCAGGGCCTGGGGCTCTGGGGCCAACGTCCTGACTTTC | CASSFRAWGSGANVLTF
TRBJ2-1 | TRBV28 | . | TRBD2 | TGTGCCAGCAGAGCGGGGAGCTCCTACAATGAGCAGTTCTTC | CASRAGSSYNEQFF
TRBJ1-1 | TRBV5-4 | . | . | TGTGCCAGCAGCTTCTTCATGAACACTGAAGCTTTCTTT | CASSFFMNTEAFF
TRBJ2-2 | TRBV5-6 | . | TRBD2 | TGTGCCAGCAGCTTGGTGTTAGCGGGAAAGGACGGGGAGCTGTTTTTT | CASSLVLAGKDGELFF
TRBJ1-4 | TRBV7-9 | . | . | TGTGCCAGCAGCCGGACTCTCGGCAAGGAAAAACTGTTTTTT | CASSRTLGKEKLFF
TRBJ2-4 | TRBV19 | . | TRBD1 | TGTGCCAGTAGTCCTCGGACAGGGAAAAACATTCAGTACTTC | CASSPRTGKNIQYF